This T cell receptor (beta chain) was identified in a study of identical twins (dated by TCRdb to 2016 to 2017). Concerning the study at large: To test whether fetal clonotypes persist, the study used deep sequencing on TCR alpha and beta repertoires from monozygotic twins, unrelated adults of various ages, and cord blood. Replicate twin experiments were performed at different times using different library preparation protocols to rule out contamination.

General findings and caveats noted by the study authors: Compared with coincidental sharing between unrelated individuals, an excess of low generation-probability sequences was observed among out-of-frame TCR alpha sequences shared between twins. Recombination models systematically underestimated out-of-frame TCR alpha sharing in monozygotic twins but agreed with sharing between unrelated individuals. Because the same donors could not be followed over many years, the conclusions relied on cross-sectional statistical analysis. Abundant cord blood beta clonotypes carried fewer insertions; young adult naive repertoires showed a weaker similar trend, while memory repertoires showed none. In beta out-of-frame sequences, excess twin sharing was weaker, because having fewer shared sequences lowered the signal-to-noise ratio. Invariant T cells such as MAIT and iNKT could partly confound zero-insertion analyses, although diverse VJ usage argued against such confounding for most clonotypes.

Every donor was a healthy Caucasian. The twin cohort consisted of three pairs of female monozygotic twins, all aged roughly 18 to 29 years. The RNA used for TCR libraries was isolated from peripheral blood mononuclear cells. The library was made by 5' RACE. Data came from an Illumina HiSeq 2000. Template switching added a universal primer binding site, and the final cDNA carried a unique molecular identifier that allowed TCR cDNA molecules to be counted accurately. First-strand cDNA for TCR alpha and beta chains was synthesized from specific primers in the conserved constant-segment region. To control for contamination, each cDNA library was double barcoded with a SMART-Mk sample barcode plus Illumina barcodes. Two successive PCR steps introduced TruSeq adapter sequences along with Illumina sample barcodes. The TCR alpha and beta cDNA libraries were sequenced on the Illumina HiSeq platform using custom primers. Per the authors' processing: Unique molecular identifiers were extracted from raw reads with MiGEC, and CDR3 positions were determined with MiXCR. For each individual, recombination models were inferred using an EM algorithm with the repgenHMM and IGoR tools. The analysis of shared clonotypes was done with the tcR package in R, with sharing normalized by the product of cloneset sizes. To study raw recombination free of thymic and clonal selection effects, out-of-frame nonproductive sequences were analyzed. TCRdb applied fastp at Q25 and MiXCR to the public reads, then kept only in-frame beta chains. CDR3 protein duplicates are merged, each entry listing the most common genes and DNA. TCRdb, not the authors, supplied the V and J calls. The sample profile shows about 690,000 distinct CDR3 sequences; 21% of them were found once. Around 4.4% of the sample is in the top ten clones.

This clonotype was counted a few times. Its specific antigen is unknown. No base-level quality is on record; no much larger clone is a single base apart. The sample was also reused in another study, on T cells expressing NK-cell markers. From the second report: In sorted CD3+CD56+NKG2C+, CD3+CD56+NKG2C- and CD3+CD56-NKG2C+ T-cell subsets from about 8 donors, TCR beta-chain repertoires were profiled. Among the eight sequenced donors, seven were HCMV-seropositive and one was HCMV-seronegative. To restrict sorting to alphabetaTCR-expressing T cells, an anti-gammadeltaTCR antibody was added in several experiments. For about 6 donors, the dominant CD3+CD56+NKG2C+ clonotypes were among the top 10 CD8+ clonotypes and accounted for about 1.0-8% of CD8+ T cells. Those dominant clonotypes were again the most abundant among CD3+CD56-NKG2C+ cells in a few donors, at about 25-60.1%. It remained unclear whether the expanded NKG2C-expressing T cell clones were specific for HCMV antigens. Randomly selected healthy volunteers, three men and five women, were used as the eight sequenced donors. A commercial ELISA kit detecting HCMV-specific IgG in serum was used to determine HCMV serostatus. For a handful of donors, bulk peripheral blood T-cell repertoires were also sequenced from unsorted PBMC. Reads were demultiplexed and grouped by UMI with MIGEC, and clonotypes were assembled and quantified with MiTCR. To exclude erroneous sequences, only TCR cDNA sequences supported by at least two reads were retained. Downstream repertoire analysis used the tcR package, and clonotypes were matched across fractions by CDR3 nucleotide sequence plus V segment. VDJmatch was used to annotate antigen specificity against VDJdb, with one amino acid substitution in CDR3 permitted.

The sequenced sample was PBMCs. The source of this sequence is a woman under 30 in good health.

The CDR3 protein is CASSRLAGGSSGETQYF. The DNA sequence reads TGTGCCAGCAGCCGACTAGCGGGGGGGTCTTCGGGGGAGACCCAGTACTTC. The rearranged segments are TRBV3-1 and TRBJ2-5, and 14 bases in between align with TRBD2. Counted from cysteine to phenylalanine, this CDR3 has 17 amino acids. Just CDR3 DNA is preserved here, 51 bases in frame from base 1. From a lookup of the germline V gene (reference sequence), CDR1 and CDR2 are LGHDT and YNNKEL. Relative to germline, V is missing 4 bases and J is missing 5 bases, with 9 bases of the junction outside any gene match.